The 24 T cell receptor beta chains below were found in one sample sequenced in a study of pediatric ulcerative colitis. Some clones are missing from TCRdb's copy, which holds only in-frame ones; the method was immunoSEQ multiplex PCR. Of 30,000 to 40,000 clones listed, about 81% are singletons. Rectal tissue came from one to two pinch biopsies taken at colonoscopy. Input material: gut tissue. These receptors came from a boy younger than 18 with mild ulcerative colitis.

In DNA, the CDR3 is TGTGCCAGCAGCTTAAGGGGCTTATATCCCAATACAGATACGCAGTATTTT. Residues: CASSLRGLYPNTDTQYF. The V call is TRBV7-3, the J call TRBJ2-3, with a weak D call TRBD1 (5 bases). V lost 1 base and J lost 3, with 17 bases in between. The CDR3 totals 17 residues. Germline loops: CDR1 SGHTA, CDR2 FQGTGA.

CDR3 DNA: TGCGCCAGCAGCTTTGAGCAGGGGAAGACCCAGTACTTC. Translating gives CASSFEQGKTQYF. The rearrangement links TRBV5-1 to TRBJ2-5, with TRBD1 as a possible D gene (6 bases). The V end was cut by 2 bases, the J end by 6 bases, with 11 bases between. Germline CDR1 is SGHRS and CDR2 is YFSETQ. The CDR3 has 13 residues.

CDR3 amino acids: CASSIRDSGGPQHF. The DNA for the CDR3 is TGTGCCAGTAGTATCCGGGACAGCGGAGGGCCCCAGCATTTT. This chain connects TRBV19 to TRBJ1-5; TRBD1 matches at 7 bases. This CDR3 spans 14 amino acids. The germline V gene has CDR1 LNHDA and CDR2 SQIVND (reference sequence). V trimming: 3 bases; J trimming: 9 bases; junction bases outside the gene matches: 8.

The chain recombines TRBV7-2 with TRBJ2-3, with a tentative D call TRBD2 (5 bases). The germline gives CDR1 SGHTA, CDR2 FQGNSA. Between the trimmed V and J ends, which lost 1 base and 4 bases, there was a span of 15 bases. This CDR3 region has 16 residues. The CDR3: CASSLEWASRADTQYF. The CDR3 nucleotides are TGTGCCAGCAGCTTAGAGTGGGCTAGCCGCGCAGATACGCAGTATTTT.

The V gene is TRBV5-1, the J gene TRBJ2-6, with D possibly called TRBD1 or TRBD2 (6 bases each). Between the trimmed V and J ends, which lost 3 bases and 0 bases, there was a span of 25 bases. The length of the CDR3 is 21 residues. Germline-derived CDR1 and CDR2 are SGHRS and YFSETQ. The CDR3 DNA follows: TGCGCCAGCAGCTGCGGGGAACGGGACACTCTTCTCTGCTCTGGGGCCAACGTCCTGACTTTC. Encoded protein: CASSCGERDTLLCSGANVLTF. Supplemented by reference TRBV5-1 and TRBJ2-6, the full variable domain reads KAGVTQTPRYLIKTRGQQVTLSCSPISGHRSVSWYQQTPGQGLQFLFEYFSETQRNKGNFPGRFSGRQFSNSRSEMNVSTLELGDSALYLCASSCGERDTLLCSGANVLTFGAGSRLTVL.

The V call is TRBV5-1, the J call TRBJ1-1; D perhaps matches TRBD1 (5 bases). CDR3 length equals 13 residues. The V and J ends lost 1 base and 3 bases respectively, with 7 bases between them. Germline V gives CDR1 SGHRS, CDR2 YFSETQ. The CDR3 nucleotides read TGCGCCAGCAGCTTGAGACAGCACACTGAAGCTTTCTTT. Translating it yields CASSLRQHTEAFF.

This rearrangement joins TRBV11-2 to TRBJ2-7; unclear D gene. Germline CDR1 SGHAT, CDR2 FQNNGV. Trimming cost V 2 bases and J 2 bases, with 13 bases left between them. The CDR3 is 15 amino acids. The DNA of the CDR3 is TGTGCCAGCAGCTTATACAGCCTAGGCGCCTACGAGCAGTACTTC. Residues: CASSLYSLGAYEQYF. Full variable domain (outside the CDR3, taken from reference TRBV11-2 and TRBJ2-7): EAGVAQSPRYKIIEKRQSVAFWCNPISGHATLYWYQQILGQGPKLLIQFQNNGVVDDSQLPKDRFSAERLKGVDSTLKIQPAKLEDSAVYLCASSLYSLGAYEQYFGPGTRLTVT.

The chain carries TRBV7-8 and TRBJ1-6; possible D gene TRBD1, 5 bases. This CDR3 spans 14 amino acids. V lost 5 bases, J lost 3 bases, and 8 bases lay in between. CDR1 is SGHVS and CDR2 is FQNEAQ in the germline V gene. The CDR3 DNA reads TGTGCCAGCAGCGTGACAGACTATAATTCACCCCTCCACTTT. Translation gives CASSVTDYNSPLHF.

V gene TRBV5-1 combines with J gene TRBJ1-2; 9 nucleotides agree with TRBD1. The germline V gene has CDR1 SGHRS and CDR2 YFSETQ. The CDR3 is 14 residues long. V shed 2 bases and J 3 bases; nucleotides not matched to a gene: 2. As DNA, the CDR3 is TGCGCCAGCAGCTTACAGGGGGCTGACTATGGCTACACCTTC. Its translation is CASSLQGADYGYTF.

This clone was counted a single time. The chain has TRBV11-3 and TRBJ2-5; D is unclear. CDR1 SGHNT and CDR2 YENEEA come from the germline V gene. This CDR3 has 13 residues. The V gene lost 5 bases and the J gene lost 4 bases, with 11 bases spanning the gap. This CDR3 is CASSPIERETQYF. In DNA form, the CDR3 reads TGTGCCAGCAGCCCGATTGAGAGAGAGACCCAGTACTTC.

This clone showed up just a few times. V usage is TRBV7-9 and J usage is TRBJ1-1, with no clear D. Germline assignment: CDR1 SEHNR and CDR2 FQNEAQ (reference sequence). This CDR3 has 13 amino acids. V lost 1 base to trimming and J lost 1 base, with 4 bases between them. This chain's CDR3 is CASSLGQNTEAFF. CDR3 nucleotides: TGTGCCAGCAGCTTAGGACAGAACACTGAAGCTTTCTTT.

V usage is TRBV5-1 and J usage is TRBJ2-3; D might be TRBD1 (5 bases). The CDR3 extends over 14 amino acids. Germline-derived CDR1 and CDR2 are SGHRS and YFSETQ. V gave up 0 bases and J gave up 7 bases, with 12 bases separating them. Here the CDR3 DNA reads TGCGCCAGCAGCTTGGTAACCCAGGGCAATACGCAGTATTTT. Protein: CASSLVTQGNTQYF.

In DNA, the CDR3 is TGTGCCAGTAGTCTAAGACAGGGGACCACAGATACGCAGTATTTT. Translated: CASSLRQGTTDTQYF. J is TRBJ2-3 and V is TRBV19; 8 bases fit TRBD1. This CDR3 has 15 amino acids. With V trimmed by 5 bases and J by 2 bases, 6 bases remained unmatched. Germline V gives CDR1 LNHDA, CDR2 SQIVND (reference sequence).

This chain uses TRBV7-9 with TRBJ2-7; D ambiguous. CDR3 length: 14 residues. V lost 4 bases to trimming and J lost 4 bases, with 14 bases between them. Germline V gives CDR1 SEHNR, CDR2 FQNEAQ (reference sequence). Here the CDR3 reads CASSSDSSQYEQYF. The DNA of the CDR3 is TGTGCCAGCAGCTCCGACTCCAGTCAGTACGAGCAGTACTTC. Filled out from reference TRBV7-9 and TRBJ2-7, the complete variable domain reads DTGVSQNPRHKITKRGQNVTFRCDPISEHNRLYWYRQTLGQGPEFLTYFQNEAQLEKSRLLSDRFSAERPKGSFSTLEIQRTEQGDSAMYLCASSSDSSQYEQYFGPGTRLTVT.

This clone was detected a few times. J is TRBJ1-5 and V is TRBV19; 11 nucleotides line up with TRBD1. The CDR3 contains 18 residues. The V gene's germline CDR1 is LNHDA and CDR2 SQIVND (reference sequence). V dropped 3 bases and J dropped 0; count of bases not matched to a gene: 7. The CDR3 DNA is TGTGCCAGTAGTATCGTAGGACAGGGGGCAAATAGCAATCAGCCCCAGCATTTT. Protein: CASSIVGQGANSNQPQHF.

This chain links TRBV5-4 with TRBJ2-2; no firm D call. CDR3 length: 14 residues. Germline lookup yields CDR1 SGHNT and CDR2 YYREEE (reference sequence). Between the trimmed V and J ends, which lost 3 bases and 5 bases, there was a span of 11 bases. The CDR3, as DNA: TGTGCCAGCAGCTACCGGACCGAAACCGGGGAGCTGTTTTTT. Translation gives CASSYRTETGELFF.

The V gene is TRBV6-5, the J gene TRBJ1-1; D may be TRBD1 (5 bases). The V end lost 6 bases, the J end lost 7 bases, and 12 bases lay between the germline ends. CDR3 length: 12 residues. The germline V gene encodes CDR1 MNHEY and CDR2 SVGAGI. The CDR3 loop is CASRVPGLEAFF. For the CDR3, the DNA is TGTGCCAGCAGGGTACCGGGGCTTGAAGCTTTCTTT.

For this clone: This specimen includes other DNA sequences encoding the same CDR3. CDR3 DNA: TGTGCCAGCCGCGAAGAGACCCAGTACTTC. It yields the protein CASREETQYF. The chain carries TRBV5-8 and TRBJ2-5; D gene ambiguous. The V gene's germline CDR1 is SGHTS and CDR2 YDEGEE. Trimming took 7 bases from V and 3 from J, leaving 4 bases between them. This CDR3 contains 10 residues. The full variable domain, its missing parts supplied by reference TRBV5-8 and TRBJ2-5, is EAGVTQSPTHLIKTRGQQATLRCSPISGHTSVYWYQQALGLGLQFLLWYDEGEERNRGNFPPRFSGRQFPNYSSELNVNALELEDSALYLCASREETQYFGPGTRLLVL.

In this sample, this clone turned up a few times. The chain is built from TRBV6-6 and TRBJ1-5; 10 bases match TRBD1. The CDR3 totals 14 residues. Germline CDR1 is MNHNY and CDR2 is SVGAGI (reference sequence). The J segment lost 7 bases and the V segment lost 5 bases, leaving 5 bases of the junction unmatched. CDR3 sequence reads: CASSRQGARQPQHF. CDR3 coding DNA: TGTGCCAGCAGTCGACAGGGGGCTCGGCAGCCCCAGCATTTT.

V usage is TRBV18 and J usage is TRBJ1-3; D gene unclear. V gave up 3 bases and J gave up 4 bases, with 19 bases separating them. The length of the CDR3 is 17 residues. Germline V gene lookup returns CDR1 KGHSH and CDR2 LQKENI. In DNA form, the CDR3 reads TGTGCCAGCTCACCCACTCGACATTCCCTCGTGGGAAACACCATATATTTT. Its protein is CASSPTRHSLVGNTIYF.

This clone was observed a handful of times. The CDR3 coding sequence is TGTGCCTGCTCTCGAAACCGGGGGAATCAGCCCCAGCATTTT. Translating it yields CACSRNRGNQPQHF. The chain links TRBV30 to TRBJ1-5, with D possibly matching TRBD1 (5 bases). The germline V and J ends were trimmed by 6 bases and 4 bases, with 16 bases remaining between them. The CDR3 loop spans 14 amino acids. Germline CDR1 reads GTSNPN; CDR2 reads SVGIG (reference sequence).

The V call is TRBV29-1, the J call TRBJ2-4; tentatively, D is TRBD1 (5 bases). The CDR3 sequence is 15 residues long. CDR1 is SQVTM, CDR2 ANQGSEA, per germline. V lost 6 bases, J lost 6 bases, and 21 bases lay in between. In DNA, the CDR3 is TGCAGCGTCACCCGAGGCACAGGTAAAGGAAACATTCAGTACTTC. Its protein product is CSVTRGTGKGNIQYF.

The rearrangement joins TRBV6-1 to TRBJ1-1; maybe TRBD1 (6 bases). Deletions cut 8 bases from V and 6 bases from J, with 10 bases between. This CDR3 has 11 amino acids. Germline assignment: CDR1 MNHNS and CDR2 SASEGT. Here the CDR3 reads CASLGGPEAFF. The CDR3 DNA reads as TGTGCCAGCTTGGGGGGCCCTGAAGCTTTCTTT.

About this clone itself: This CDR3 is also generated by other DNA sequences in the sample. The rearrangement links TRBV5-8 to TRBJ1-1; perhaps TRBD1 as D (5 bases). The CDR3 length is 13 residues. Germline CDR1 and CDR2: SGHTS and YDEGEE. V dropped 2 bases and J dropped 1 base, with 6 bases sitting between them. The CDR3 sequence is CASSLDRNTEAFF. The CDR3, as DNA: TGTGCCAGCAGCTTAGACAGGAACACTGAAGCTTTCTTT.